Listed here are 32 T cell receptor beta chains from one sample, sequenced in a study of blood T cells in healthy people across ages. It was with a sample-barcoded 5' primer and a J-beta primer mix that a second PCR of about 6 to 12 cycles was run. TCRdb fed the 5' RACE reads into MiXCR, producing one record per CDR3 protein. The sample yields 790,000 or so distinct CDR3 sequences, more than 50% seen once. Sequencing used blood. The receptors stem from a man aged 40-55 years in good health.

The chain links TRBV29-1 to TRBJ2-7, with 7 bases that match TRBD1. The CDR3 is 14 amino acids. Germline CDR1 reads SQVTM; CDR2 reads ANQGSEA. V shed 4 bases and J 4 bases; nucleotides not matched to a gene: 10. CDR3 loop: CSVVVTGAFYEQYF. For the CDR3, the DNA is TGCAGCGTTGTCGTAACAGGGGCCTTTTACGAGCAGTACTTC.

This clonotype has only a few counts. This rearrangement joins TRBV20-1 to TRBJ2-7, with D possibly being TRBD1 (5 bases). V was shortened by 3 bases and J by 0 bases, with 6 bases between the two germline ends. The CDR3 loop spans 12 amino acids. CDR1 is DFQATT and CDR2 is SNEGSKA in the germline V gene (reference sequence). CDR3 bases: TGCAGTGCTAGGGACAACTCCTACGAGCAGTACTTC. It translates to CSARDNSYEQYF.

V gene TRBV5-1 combines with J gene TRBJ2-7; 7 positions agree with TRBD1. The J call may not be correct, given that the DNA end is closer to TRBJ2-5. Per germline, CDR1 SGHRS and CDR2 YFSETQ. CDR3 size: 17 residues. DNA of the CDR3: TGCGCCAGCAGCTTGGATACAGGGGAACAGGTGGGAGAGACCCAGTACTTC. Translated, it gives CASSLDTGEQVGETQYF.

This chain links TRBV12-3 or TRBV12-4 with TRBJ1-2; D is unclear. The V gene lost 5 bases and the J gene lost 0 bases, with 13 bases spanning the gap. The CDR3 length is 15 residues. The CDR3, as DNA: TGTGCCAGCAGTCCTCTGGATTCTACTAACTATGGCTACACCTTC. This translates into CASSPLDSTNYGYTF.

In its sample, this clonotype was seen many times. The V and J genes are TRBV4-2 and TRBJ2-7; TRBD2 matches 7 bases. Germline assignment: CDR1 LGHNA and CDR2 YNFKEQ. Trimming took 0 bases from V and 7 from J; bases not matched to a gene: 3. The CDR3 contains 13 residues. The DNA for the CDR3 is TGTGCCAGCAGCCAAGATCCCGGGGGGGAGCAGTACTTC. Translation: CASSQDPGGEQYF.

The chain uses TRBV24-1 and TRBJ2-1; TRBD2 aligns across 16 bases. This CDR3 is built from 17 residues. Germline CDR1 reads KGHDR; CDR2 reads SFDVKD. The junction had 8 bases not matched to a gene; V was cut back by 7 bases and J by 6 bases. The CDR3 DNA sequence: TGTGCCACCAGGGGGACTAGCGGGGGGGCTGGTTTCAATGAGCAGTTCTTC. Amino acids: CATRGTSGGAGFNEQFF.

Regarding this clonotype: A much larger clone lies a single base off, so this may be a read error. This CDR3 fails to terminate in the conserved phenylalanine or tryptophan, so it likely reflects a read error. The chain is built from TRBV29-1 and TRBJ2-5; the match to TRBD1 covers 10 bases. This CDR3 is 16 amino acids long. V lost 7 bases and J lost 6; bases outside the gene matches: 17. Germline CDR1 is SQVTM and CDR2 is ANQGSEA. Here the CDR3 reads CSASLWDRGVQQTQYY. CDR3 DNA sequence: TGCAGCGCCTCCTTGTGGGACAGGGGAGTCCAGCAGACCCAGTACTAC.

This rearrangement joins TRBV9 to TRBJ2-1; D is uncertain. Trimming removed 3 bases at V and 1 base at J, with 5 bases between. CDR3 length: 13 amino acids. Per the germline V gene, CDR1 is SGDLS and CDR2 is YYNGEE. The CDR3 loop reads CASSGYSYNEQFF. The CDR3, as DNA: TGTGCCAGCAGCGGTTATTCCTACAATGAGCAGTTCTTC.

This chain links TRBV7-9 with TRBJ2-3; 9 bases are a match to TRBD1. V lost 3 bases to trimming and J lost 6 bases; unmatched junction nucleotides: 4. The CDR3 length is 14 residues. Germline CDR1 is SEHNR and CDR2 is FQNEAQ (reference sequence). As DNA, the CDR3 is TGTGCCAGCAGCTTGGGACAGGGTTGGGATACGCAGTATTTT. This codes for CASSLGQGWDTQYF.

This sequence joins TRBV2 and TRBJ2-5; D may be TRBD1 or TRBD2 (6 bases each). CDR1 and CDR2 (germline): SNHLY, FYNNEI. CDR3 size: 14 residues. With 3 bases removed from V and 5 bases from J, the gap between germline ends came to 13 bases. CDR3 DNA sequence: TGTGCCAGCAGTGATAGGAGGGGGATGGAGACCCAGTACTTC. Residues: CASSDRRGMETQYF.

The chain recombines TRBV9 with TRBJ2-5; D is possibly TRBD2 (5 bases). The CDR3 runs to 13 residues. The germline V gene encodes CDR1 SGDLS and CDR2 YYNGEE. Trimming cost V 4 bases and J 7 bases, with 14 bases left between them. CDR3 bases: TGTGCCAGCAGCTCCTTACTAGGGCGGACCCAGTACTTC. It codes for CASSSLLGRTQYF.

The chain links TRBV27 to TRBJ1-1; maybe TRBD1 (6 bases). V dropped 11 bases and J dropped 5 bases, with 21 bases sitting between them. The CDR3 has 14 residues. CDR1 and CDR2 from the germline V gene are MNHEY and SMNVEV (reference sequence). CDR3 protein: CAGRFGTTRTEAFF. The CDR3 DNA follows: TGTGCCGGCCGCTTTGGGACAACTCGAACTGAAGCTTTCTTT.

V gene TRBV7-9 combines with J gene TRBJ2-6; tentatively, D is TRBD2 (6 bases). This CDR3 is 18 amino acids long. CDR1 and CDR2 (germline): SEHNR, FQNEAQ (reference sequence). With 1 base removed from V and 4 bases from J, the gap between germline ends came to 17 bases. The DNA for the CDR3 is TGTGCCAGCAGCTTAGTTGGCGGGGCTGTGAGAGGGGCCAACGTCCTGACTTTC. It codes for CASSLVGGAVRGANVLTF.

V and J are TRBV5-5 and TRBJ2-7; D unclear. CDR3 size: 17 residues. Germline CDR1 and CDR2: SGHKS and YYEKEE (reference sequence). Trimming removed 4 bases from V and 2 bases from J, with 22 bases in between. Here the CDR3 DNA reads TGTGCCAGCAGCATACCTTTAACGTGGCAGGAGACCTACGAGCAGTACTTC. Protein: CASSIPLTWQETYEQYF.

This clonotype was seen only a few times. The chain recombines TRBV3-1 with TRBJ2-1; D is unclear. This CDR3 region has 15 residues. Trimming cost V 4 bases and J 1 base, with 11 bases left between them. Per the germline V gene, CDR1 is LGHDT and CDR2 is YNNKEL (reference sequence). The CDR3 nucleotides are TGTGCCAGCAGCCGAGACGCGAGATCCTACAATGAGCAGTTCTTC. Translation: CASSRDARSYNEQFF.

The V call is TRBV20-1, the J call TRBJ2-7; D not resolved. V shed 0 bases and J shed 0 bases, with 15 bases lying between them. The CDR3 runs 16 residues. Germline V gene data show CDR1 as DFQATT and CDR2 as SNEGSKA (reference sequence). CDR3 DNA: TGCAGTGCTAGAGATTTGGTCCAGATTAACTCCTACGAGCAGTACTTC. It codes for CSARDLVQINSYEQYF.

The chain combines TRBV20-1 with TRBJ1-2; perhaps TRBD1 as D (5 bases). The CDR3 consists of 15 residues. The germline V gene has CDR1 DFQATT and CDR2 SNEGSKA (reference sequence). With 5 bases removed from V and 4 bases from J, the gap between germline ends came to 20 bases. The CDR3 sequence: CSAYQWEGDPYGYTF. CDR3 bases: TGCAGTGCTTACCAATGGGAAGGGGATCCCTATGGCTACACCTTC.

The rearrangement joins TRBV7-9 to TRBJ2-7; TRBD1 matches at 8 bases. Germline V gene sequence: CDR1 SEHNR, CDR2 FQNEAQ (reference sequence). The CDR3 has 15 amino acids. Germline trimming cut 5 bases from V and 3 bases from J; bases unmatched to any gene: 9. The CDR3 loop reads CASSARTGTGYEQYF. For the CDR3, the DNA is TGTGCCAGCAGCGCTCGAACCGGGACAGGCTACGAGCAGTACTTC.

The rearrangement uses TRBV28 and TRBJ1-4, with D unclear. Per germline, CDR1 MDHEN and CDR2 SYDVKM. The CDR3 contains 15 residues. V was pared by 2 bases and J by 7 bases, with 14 bases between. The CDR3 nucleotides read TGTGCCAGCAGTTTAGTCACGGGGATTAGTGAAAAACTGTTTTTT. Residues: CASSLVTGISEKLFF.

The chain has TRBV6-6 and TRBJ2-3; perhaps TRBD1 as D (5 bases). CDR1 and CDR2 (germline): MNHNY, SVGAGI (reference sequence). The V and J ends lost 0 bases and 0 bases respectively, with 13 bases between them. The CDR3 runs 17 residues. DNA for the CDR3: TGTGCCAGCAGTTACTCCCAGGGCCCAGGGAGCACAGATACGCAGTATTTT. It specifies CASSYSQGPGSTDTQYF.

This clonotype came up a few times. The CDR3 region is CNPGTSNYGYTF. For the CDR3, the DNA is TGCAATCCGGGGACTTCTAACTATGGCTACACCTTC. The chain uses TRBV20-1 and TRBJ1-2; a weak D match, TRBD1 (5 bases). The V gene's germline CDR1 is DFQATT and CDR2 SNEGSKA (reference sequence). The CDR3 is 12 amino acids.

This chain connects TRBV6-6 to TRBJ2-7, with 10 bases fitting TRBD1. V gave up 8 bases and J gave up 2 bases; unmatched junction bases: 3. Germline-derived CDR1 and CDR2 are MNHNY and SVGAGI (reference sequence). The CDR3 totals 13 residues. CDR3 sequence: CASGTGDTYEQYF. The CDR3 DNA follows: TGTGCCAGCGGGACAGGGGATACCTACGAGCAGTACTTC.

The chain employs TRBV19 and TRBJ2-5; TRBD1 is a possible D gene (5 bases). This CDR3 region has 13 residues. V was cut by 9 bases and J by 0 bases, with 11 bases left in between. Per the germline V gene, CDR1 is LNHDA and CDR2 is SQIVND (reference sequence). CDR3 DNA: TGTGCCAGCAATCGACAGTACCAAGAGACCCAGTACTTC. Its protein product is CASNRQYQETQYF. Looking up the rest from reference TRBV19 and TRBJ2-5 gives the full variable domain: DGGITQSPKYLFRKEGQNVTLSCEQNLNHDAMYWYRQDPGQGLRLIYYSQIVNDFQKGDIAEGYSVSREKKESFPLTVTSAQKNPTAFYLCASNRQYQETQYFGPGTRLLVL.

The genes are TRBV2 and TRBJ2-3; D gene unclear. CDR1 and CDR2 from the germline V gene are SNHLY and FYNNEI. Between the trimmed V and J ends, which lost 3 bases and 4 bases, there was a span of 20 bases. CDR3 size: 17 residues. CDR3 loop: CASSELVARTSSDTQYF. The DNA for the CDR3 is TGTGCCAGCAGTGAGTTGGTGGCTAGGACGAGTTCAGATACGCAGTATTTT.

This sequence joins TRBV4-2 and TRBJ2-5, with a possible D match to TRBD2 (6 bases). The germline V gene encodes CDR1 LGHNA and CDR2 YNFKEQ. The CDR3 runs 14 residues. The CDR3 region has the DNA TGTGCTAGCGGCCAAGATTCGGCAGCAGAGACCCAGTACTTC. Its translation is CASGQDSAAETQYF.

This clonotype came up a few times. The V gene is TRBV27, the J gene TRBJ2-1; D possibly matches TRBD1 or TRBD2 (5 bases each). The germline V and J ends were trimmed by 0 bases and 4 bases, with 10 bases remaining between them. This CDR3 contains 15 residues. Germline V CDR1 and CDR2: MNHEY, SMNVEV (reference sequence). CDR3 in amino acids: CASSLSGDIYNEQFF. The CDR3 bases are TGTGCCAGCAGTTTATCGGGGGATATATACAATGAGCAGTTCTTC.

This clonotype was seen more than once but under ten times. The chain is built from TRBV24-1 and TRBJ2-1; D might be TRBD1 (6 bases). Germline CDR1 and CDR2: KGHDR and SFDVKD. The CDR3 length is 13 residues. The germline V and J ends were trimmed by 3 bases and 6 bases, with 8 bases remaining between them. The chain's CDR3 is CATSDPGVNEQFF. The CDR3 DNA is TGTGCCACCAGTGATCCAGGGGTCAATGAGCAGTTCTTC.

This clonotype was seen just once. This chain joins TRBV30 and TRBJ2-7; D tentatively reads TRBD1 or TRBD2 (5 bases each). V lost 4 bases to trimming and J lost 0 bases, with 13 bases between them. Germline values: CDR1 GTSNPN, CDR2 SVGIG (reference sequence). This CDR3 comprises 14 residues. CDR3 amino acids: CAWTRGPNSYEQYF. The CDR3 DNA follows: TGTGCCTGGACCCGGGGACCTAACTCCTACGAGCAGTACTTC.

This rearrangement joins TRBV6-1 to TRBJ1-1; D is unclear. The CDR3 covers 13 residues. CDR1 and CDR2 from the germline V gene are MNHNS and SASEGT. The V gene lost 0 bases and the J gene lost 11 bases, with 13 bases spanning the gap. This CDR3 is CASSEAWDSEAFF. The CDR3 bases are TGTGCCAGCAGTGAAGCGTGGGATTCGGAGGCTTTCTTT.

The chain employs TRBV29-1 and TRBJ2-4; the match to TRBD2 covers 8 bases. The last part of the DNA fits TRBJ2-7 better; the J call may be wrong. CDR1 SQVTM and CDR2 ANQGSEA come from the germline V gene. CDR3 length: 14 amino acids. This CDR3 is CSVRGGRGGYEQYF. The CDR3 DNA reads TGCAGCGTCCGGGGGGGGCGCGGAGGCTACGAGCAGTACTTC.

This clonotype was detected a few times. A read error may be the cause here, since a much bigger clone is one base away. The V and J genes are TRBV29-1 and TRBJ2-1; 10 positions match TRBD1. Germline CDR1 and CDR2: SQVTM and ANQGSEA. This CDR3 region has 13 residues. Germline trimming cut 8 bases from V and 2 bases from J; bases unmatched to any gene: 3. The CDR3 sequence is CSLGQGTYNEQFF. CDR3 sequence (DNA): TGCAGCTTGGGACAGGGGACCTACAATGAGCAGTTCTTC.

The chain's CDR3 is CASSKLDRGFGNTEAFF. In DNA form, the CDR3 reads TGCGCCAGCAGCAAACTGGACAGGGGATTCGGGAACACTGAAGCTTTCTTT. The chain joins TRBV4-1 to TRBJ1-1; 9 positions match TRBD1. Germline V gives CDR1 MGHRA, CDR2 YSYEKL. The CDR3 covers 17 residues. With V trimmed by 5 bases and J by 1 base, 11 bases remained unmatched.